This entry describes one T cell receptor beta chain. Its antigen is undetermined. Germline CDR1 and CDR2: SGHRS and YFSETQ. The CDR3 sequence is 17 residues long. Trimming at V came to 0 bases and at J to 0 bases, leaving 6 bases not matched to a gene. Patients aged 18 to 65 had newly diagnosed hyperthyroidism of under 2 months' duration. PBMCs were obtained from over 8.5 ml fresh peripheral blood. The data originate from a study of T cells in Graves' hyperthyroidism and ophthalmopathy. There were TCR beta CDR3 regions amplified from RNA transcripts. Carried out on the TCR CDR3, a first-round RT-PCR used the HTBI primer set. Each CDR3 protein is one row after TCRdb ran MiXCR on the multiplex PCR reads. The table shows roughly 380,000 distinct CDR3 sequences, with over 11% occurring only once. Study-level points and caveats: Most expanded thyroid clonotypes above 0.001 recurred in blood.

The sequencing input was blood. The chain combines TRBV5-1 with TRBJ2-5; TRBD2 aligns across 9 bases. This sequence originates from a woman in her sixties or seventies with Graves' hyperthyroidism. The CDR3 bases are TGCGCCAGCAGCTTGGCAGGGCTAGCGGGATACCAAGAGACCCAGTACTTC. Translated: CASSLAGLAGYQETQYF.